This entry lists 20 T cell receptor beta chains sequenced from one sample in a study of regulatory T cells in long-lasting Graves disease. Libraries of TCR beta came from iRepertoire HTBI primers plus Arm-PCR of CDR3 regions. TCRdb re-called the multiplex PCR reads through MiXCR, storing one row per CDR3 protein. Of around 500,000 distinct CDR3 sequences listed, more than 20% are singletons. The time point was: persistent/refractory GD, antithyroid drugs over 5 years with positive TRAb. From PBMCs, RNA was extracted and then used to make the TCR library. Sequencing was performed on peripheral blood mononuclear cells (PBMCs), taken when the disease was refractory, from a patient treated with antithyroid drugs. All receptors come from a female donor with Graves disease.

This clonotype was found a few times. This chain uses TRBV6-9 with TRBJ2-3; D gene ambiguous. Trimming removed 4 bases at V and 2 bases at J, with 10 bases between. The CDR3 is made up of 14 amino acids. Germline lookup yields CDR1 MNHGY and CDR2 SVAAGI. In DNA form, the CDR3 reads TGTGCCAGCAGTTTGCGAATGAACACAGATACGCAGTATTTT. Its translation: CASSLRMNTDTQYF.

The chain's CDR3 is CASSPRRGQGAAKNIQYF. CDR3 sequence (DNA): TGTGCCAGCAGCCCCCGCAGGGGACAGGGGGCCGCCAAAAACATTCAGTACTTC. The chain is built from TRBV7-8 and TRBJ2-4; 12 nucleotides line up with TRBD1. The V and J ends lost 5 bases and 1 base, in that order; junction bases with no gene match: 9. This CDR3 comprises 18 residues. Germline V gives CDR1 SGHVS, CDR2 FQNEAQ.

This clonotype was detected many times. This chain links TRBV28 with TRBJ2-4; 11 bases are a match to TRBD2. The V gene's germline CDR1 is MDHEN and CDR2 SYDVKM. CDR3 size: 14 residues. V lost 5 bases to trimming and J lost 6 bases; unmatched junction nucleotides: 3. The CDR3 DNA is TGTGCCAGCAGTGCCGGGACTAGCGGAAACATTCAGTACTTC. This codes for CASSAGTSGNIQYF.

This chain connects TRBV9 to TRBJ2-7; D gene unclear. CDR3 length equals 14 residues. Germline V gene lookup returns CDR1 SGDLS and CDR2 YYNGEE. Deletions cut 1 base from V and 2 bases from J, with 10 bases between. The CDR3 here is CASSVKPSTYEQYF. The CDR3 DNA follows: TGTGCCAGCAGCGTAAAACCGTCTACCTACGAGCAGTACTTC.

J is TRBJ1-5 and V is TRBV7-8; possible D gene TRBD1, 6 bases. The CDR3 covers 16 residues. Deletions cut 0 bases from V and 2 bases from J, with 11 bases between. CDR1 is SGHVS and CDR2 is FQNEAQ in the germline V gene. The CDR3 DNA reads as TGTGCCAGCAGCTTAGCGGACAGAACGCGCAATCAGCCCCAGCATTTT. Protein: CASSLADRTRNQPQHF.

The V and J genes are TRBV30 and TRBJ2-2; 12 bases line up with TRBD1. The V gene's germline CDR1 is GTSNPN and CDR2 SVGIG (reference sequence). There are 15 residues in the CDR3. The junction had 3 bases not matched to a gene; V was cut back by 1 base and J by 6 bases. For the CDR3, the DNA is TGTGCCTGGAGTGGGGACAGGGGGCAAGCCGGGGAGCTGTTTTTT. Its translation is CAWSGDRGQAGELFF.

In this sample, this clonotype turned up many times. The chain has TRBV3-2 and TRBJ1-5; the D call in the table, TRBD1, was not verified against the DNA. TRBV3-2 is noted as a pseudogene. This CDR3 contains 14 residues. The CDR3 here is CASSHRQCNQPQHF. CDR3 DNA sequence: TGTGCCAGCAGCCACAGACAGTGCAATCAGCCCCAGCATTTT.

In DNA form, the CDR3 reads TGTGCCAGCAGCTTGGCAATTAATCAGGGCACTGAAGCTTTCTTT. As protein: CASSLAINQGTEAFF. V is TRBV5-4 and J is TRBJ1-1; maybe TRBD1 (5 bases). The CDR3 sequence is 15 residues long. V was cut by 0 bases and J by 4 bases, with 13 bases left in between. The germline V gene encodes CDR1 SGHNT and CDR2 YYREEE (reference sequence).

A word on this clonotype: A read error may explain this, as a much larger clone is one base away. V gene TRBV11-1 combines with J gene TRBJ2-7; D remains unclear. This CDR3 has 16 residues. Germline lookup yields CDR1 SGHAT and CDR2 FQDESV (reference sequence). Trimming took 7 bases from V and 3 from J, leaving 22 bases between them. The CDR3, as DNA: TGTGCCAGCACGGGTAAAGGGTCAAGGGCTAACTACGAGCAGTACTTC. It codes for CASTGKGSRANYEQYF.

The chain combines TRBV9 with TRBJ2-7; D ambiguous. The V gene lost 0 bases and the J gene lost 3 bases, with 7 bases spanning the gap. Germline V lookup: CDR1 SGDLS, CDR2 YYNGEE. The CDR3 has 13 residues. CDR3 loop: CASSVGQNYEQYF. CDR3 in DNA: TGTGCCAGCAGCGTAGGGCAGAACTACGAGCAGTACTTC.

The chain has TRBV5-1 and TRBJ2-2; possibly TRBD2 for D (5 bases). Germline V gene data show CDR1 as SGHRS and CDR2 as YFSETQ. V was trimmed by 2 bases and J by 5 bases, leaving 10 bases between them. This CDR3 is built from 14 residues. Here the CDR3 reads CASSFSGWTGELFF. The CDR3 DNA follows: TGCGCCAGCAGCTTCAGCGGTTGGACCGGGGAGCTGTTTTTT.

This clonotype has at least ten counts. The chain uses TRBV28 and TRBJ1-2, with 9 positions matching TRBD1. This CDR3 spans 15 amino acids. Germline trimming cut 8 bases from V and 7 bases from J; bases unmatched to any gene: 14. Germline CDR1 MDHEN, CDR2 SYDVKM. The CDR3 nucleotides are TGTGCCAGCCGGGACAGGGTTAGTTTACGGAGTGGCTACACCTTC. Encoded protein: CASRDRVSLRSGYTF.

This clonotype came up many times. The chain recombines TRBV12-5 with TRBJ2-7; D is unclear. V was cut by 7 bases and J by 2 bases, with 12 bases left in between. Germline CDR1 is LGHNT and CDR2 is FRNRAP. The CDR3 totals 13 residues. The CDR3 protein is CASALEPAYEQYF. The CDR3 DNA reads as TGTGCTAGTGCCCTCGAACCAGCCTACGAGCAGTACTTC.

Ten or more counts support this clonotype. The CDR3 protein is CASSRRAGRHTEAFF. CDR3 nucleotides: TGTGCCAGCAGCAGAAGGGCCGGACGGCACACTGAAGCTTTCTTT. This chain connects TRBV7-2 to TRBJ1-1; D remains unclear. Trimming took off 5 bases at V and 3 bases at J, with 16 bases between the two ends. Germline V CDR1 and CDR2: SGHTA, FQGNSA. The length of the CDR3 is 15 residues.

This clonotype appeared a few times. The chain carries TRBV5-1 and TRBJ2-4, with TRBD2 matching 10 bases. Trimming took 0 bases from V and 6 from J; bases not matched to a gene: 3. CDR1 and CDR2 (germline): SGHRS, YFSETQ. The CDR3 is made up of 15 amino acids. The CDR3 sequence is CASSLALAGRNIQYF. The CDR3 nucleotides read TGCGCCAGCAGCTTGGCACTAGCGGGGCGAAACATTCAGTACTTC.

CDR3: CSVEAPSNTEAFF. The CDR3 DNA reads TGCAGCGTTGAGGCCCCATCGAACACTGAAGCTTTCTTT. The rearrangement links TRBV29-1 to TRBJ1-1; D is unresolved. The CDR3 has 13 amino acids. V was shortened by 3 bases and J by 1 base, with 9 bases between the two germline ends. Germline loops: CDR1 SQVTM, CDR2 ANQGSEA.

This clonotype was recorded many times. V usage is TRBV6-1 and J usage is TRBJ2-2; D may be TRBD2 (6 bases). Per germline, CDR1 MNHNS and CDR2 SASEGT. There are 18 residues in the CDR3. Trimming removed 11 bases at V and 0 bases at J, with 25 bases between. CDR3 bases: TGTGCCTGGACCGTGGACTGGGCGGGACCCGCGAACACCGGGGAGCTGTTTTTT. It specifies CAWTVDWAGPANTGELFF.

The V gene is TRBV4-3, the J gene TRBJ1-2; TRBD1 is a possible D gene (5 bases). The CDR3 has 15 amino acids. Trimming left V 1 base short and J 4 bases short, with 13 bases between. Germline CDR1 is LGHNA and CDR2 is YSLEER. The CDR3 region has the DNA TGCGCCAGCAGCCAAGCACAGGAAGTCGTCTATGGCTACACCTTC. It codes for CASSQAQEVVYGYTF.

The chain employs TRBV10-2 and TRBJ2-7; 9 bases fit TRBD1. The germline V gene has CDR1 WSHSY and CDR2 SAAADI. The CDR3 sequence is 15 residues long. V was clipped by 3 bases and J by 3 bases; unmatched bases: 6. CDR3 loop: CASSDLVGQGYEQYF. The CDR3 DNA sequence: TGCGCCAGCAGTGATTTGGTGGGACAGGGCTACGAGCAGTACTTC.

In this sample, this clonotype turned up a few times. V gene TRBV6-2 or TRBV6-3 combines with J gene TRBJ2-1; 11 bases are shared with TRBD2. Germline V gene sequence: CDR1 MNHEY, CDR2 SVGEGT. V dropped 4 bases and J dropped 8; count of bases not matched to a gene: 7. CDR3 length: 15 amino acids. This CDR3 is CASSSTSGTGHEQFF. CDR3 sequence (DNA): TGTGCCAGCAGTTCGACTAGCGGGACAGGCCATGAGCAGTTCTTC.